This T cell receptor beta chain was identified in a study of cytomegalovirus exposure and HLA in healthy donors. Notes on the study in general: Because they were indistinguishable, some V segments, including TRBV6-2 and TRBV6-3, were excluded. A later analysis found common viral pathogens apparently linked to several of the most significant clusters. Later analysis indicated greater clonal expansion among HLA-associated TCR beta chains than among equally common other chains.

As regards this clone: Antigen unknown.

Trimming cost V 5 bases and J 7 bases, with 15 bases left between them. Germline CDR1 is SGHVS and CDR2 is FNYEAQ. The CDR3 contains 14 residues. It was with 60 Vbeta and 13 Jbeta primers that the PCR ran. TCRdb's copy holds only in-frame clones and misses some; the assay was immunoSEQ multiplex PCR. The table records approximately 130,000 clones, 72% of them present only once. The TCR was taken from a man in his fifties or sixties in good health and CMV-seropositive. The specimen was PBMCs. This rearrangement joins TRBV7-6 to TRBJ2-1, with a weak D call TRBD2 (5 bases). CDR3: CASSPTARVNEQFF. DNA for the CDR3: TGTGCCAGCAGCCCAACCGCGCGGGTAAATGAGCAGTTCTTC.